Listed below are T cell receptor beta chains from one sample, sequenced in a study of OX40 agonist ivuxolimab in advanced cancers. The data were produced by immunoSEQ multiplex PCR, yet TCRdb's version contains in-frame clones alone and is incomplete. The data hold about 41,000 clones, with about 87% observed a single time. The material was CD4+ or CD8+ T cells sorted from blood, obtained in a trial of the OX40 agonist ivuxolimab. Receptors originate from an adult with an advanced solid tumor such as melanoma, head and neck, liver or kidney cancer. Each CDR3 is given with its conserved first and last residue. The D gene is left open where the match is weak. Size tells how often a clone was seen (once, few, many) or the class of an expanded clone, and some rows leave it out.

J gene | V gene | D gene | clone size | CDR3 DNA | CDR3 protein
TRBJ2-2 | TRBV11-2 | NA | once | TGTGCCAGCAGCTTAGATGGGACACCCTTGAAGCTGTTTTTT | CASSLDGTPLKLFF
TRBJ1-5 | TRBV5-5 | TRBD1 | NA | TGTGCCAGCAGCTTCGGGACAGGGGGTGAGCCCCAGCATTTT | CASSFGTGGEPQHF
TRBJ1-2 | TRBV30 | NA | NA | TGTGCCTGTCCCCCCGGGGCTACTAACTATGGCTACACCTTC | CACPPGATNYGYTF
TRBJ1-2 | TRBV19 | TRBD1 | NA | TGTGCCAGTAGTCCCCGCGGGACAGGGGCCGTTCATGGCTACACCTTC | CASSPRGTGAVHGYTF
TRBJ2-1 | TRBV7-2 | NA | NA | TGTGCCAGCAGCTCACCCGTCCACTCGTTCTTC | CASSSPVHSFF
TRBJ2-6 | TRBV7-2 | TRBD1 | NA | TGTGCCAGCAGATTACAGGGGGCAAGCTCTGGGGCCAACGTCCTGACTTTC | CASRLQGASSGANVLTF
TRBJ2-1 | TRBV5-3 | TRBD2 | NA | TGTGCCAGAAGCTTCTCCCCTAGCGGGGAAGTCAATGAGCAGTTCTTC | CARSFSPSGEVNEQFF
TRBJ1-4 | TRBV9 | NA | NA | TGTGCCAGCAGCGTAGGGCCCCCTTCGACTAATGAAAAACTGTTTTTT | CASSVGPPSTNEKLFF
TRBJ2-3 | TRBV19 | TRBD2 | NA | TGTGCCAGTAGTGACCAGACTAGCTTAACCACAGATACGCAGTATTTT | CASSDQTSLTTDTQYF
TRBJ2-1 | TRBV27 | NA | NA | TGTGCCAGCAGTTCCCCCAGGGTTACCGGGTACAATGAGCAGTTCTTC | CASSSPRVTGYNEQFF
TRBJ1-5 | TRBV6-1 | NA | NA | TGTGCCAGCAGTCGGAATCAGCCCCAGCATTTT | CASSRNQPQHF
TRBJ2-2 | TRBV19 | NA | NA | TGTGCCAGTAGTTCCAGCACCAATTGGGCCGGGGAGCTGTTTTTT | CASSSSTNWAGELFF
TRBJ2-1 | TRBV6-5 | TRBD2 | NA | TGTGCCAGCATGCGCGGGAGCTCCTACAATGAGCAGTTCTTC | CASMRGSSYNEQFF
TRBJ2-5 | TRBV6-5 | TRBD1 | NA | TGTGCCAGCAGTTCCCTGGGACAGGGGGCCGGAGAGACCCAGTACTTC | CASSSLGQGAGETQYF
TRBJ2-2 | TRBV18 | NA | NA | TGTGCCAGCTCACCACCGTCTACCGGGGAGCTGTTTTTT | CASSPPSTGELFF
TRBJ1-1 | TRBV27 | TRBD1 | NA | TGTGCCAGCAGTGAACAGGGGATGAACACTGAAGCTTTCTTT | CASSEQGMNTEAFF
TRBJ1-6 | TRBV19 | NA | NA | TGTGCCAGTAGTATAGAGGGGGTGAGACCGGGACGGCGGATTAATTCACCCCTCCACTTT | CASSIEGVRPGRRINSPLHF
TRBJ2-3 | TRBV7-9 | NA | NA | TGTGCCAGCAGCTTAGTAGGGGGGAGGGCCAAAGATACGCAGTATTTT | CASSLVGGRAKDTQYF
TRBJ1-3 | TRBV6-1 | NA | NA | TGTGCCAGCAGTGACTTCTATGGAAACACCATATATTTT | CASSDFYGNTIYF
TRBJ2-3 | TRBV5-1 | NA | NA | TGCGCCAGCAGCTTGCGGGGGCGGGGCACAGATACGCAGTATTTT | CASSLRGRGTDTQYF
TRBJ1-1 | TRBV19 | NA | few | TGTGCCAGTAGGGCTGGGTTGAACACTGAAGCTTTCTTT | CASRAGLNTEAFF
TRBJ2-7 | TRBV5-6 | NA | NA | TGTGCCAGCAGCGGAGGACCGTCCGGTTACGAGCAGTACTTC | CASSGGPSGYEQYF
TRBJ2-5 | TRBV11-3 | NA | NA | TGTGCCAGCAGCCAAATGGGCCTAGGAGAGCAGTACTTC | CASSQMGLGEQYF
TRBJ2-7 | TRBV7-3 | NA | NA | TGTGCCAGCAGCTTATCCAGTATGCACGAGCAGTACTTC | CASSLSSMHEQYF
TRBJ1-3 | TRBV7-9 | NA | NA | TGTGCCAGCAGTCCTGCAGGAAGTAAGGGGCAGAGCTCTGGAAACACCATATATTTT | CASSPAGSKGQSSGNTIYF
TRBJ1-4 | TRBV10-3 | NA | NA | TGTGCCATCCGAGAGGGTGAAAAACTGTTTTTT | CAIREGEKLFF
TRBJ2-7 | TRBV11-3 | TRBD2 | NA | TGTGCCAGCAGCTTCCTGGCCGGGACTAGCGGGAGCCGGCAGTACTTC | CASSFLAGTSGSRQYF
TRBJ2-7 | TRBV11-3 | NA | few | TGTGCCAGCAGCATCAGACTCAATTACGAGCAGTACTTC | CASSIRLNYEQYF
TRBJ2-1 | TRBV14 | NA | NA | TGTGCCAGCAGCCGCGACCAGGTATACAATGAGCAGTTCTTC | CASSRDQVYNEQFF
TRBJ2-3 | TRBV6-1 | NA | NA | TGTGCCAGCCTTAGGGGGGCAGATACGCAGTATTTT | CASLRGADTQYF
TRBJ1-2 | TRBV11-2 | TRBD1 | NA | TGTGCCAGCAGCTTGTACAACCCCCGACAGGGCTATGGCTACACCTTC | CASSLYNPRQGYGYTF
TRBJ2-6 | TRBV19 | TRBD1 | NA | TGTGCCAGTAGTATAGGACAGGGGGCTTCTGGGGCCAACGTCCTGACTTTC | CASSIGQGASGANVLTF
TRBJ2-5 | TRBV5-1 | NA | once | TGCGCCAGCAGCTTATACGGGGAAGAGACCCAGTACTTC | CASSLYGEETQYF
TRBJ2-7 | TRBV11-2 | TRBD2 | NA | TGTGCCAGCAGCCCCGACGACGGGAGGGATTACGAGCAGTACTTC | CASSPDDGRDYEQYF
TRBJ1-1 | TRBV9 | TRBD1 | few | TGTGCCAGCACCCAGGGGGTAAACACTGAAGCTTTCTTT | CASTQGVNTEAFF
TRBJ2-1 | TRBV19 | NA | NA | TGTGCCAGTAATGGGGAAGTGGGCTACAATGAGCAGTTCTTC | CASNGEVGYNEQFF
TRBJ2-1 | TRBV19 | TRBD2 | NA | TGTGCCAGTGGAAAGGGACTAGCGGGAGACGAGCAGTTCTTC | CASGKGLAGDEQFF
TRBJ2-1 | TRBV11-3 | NA | NA | TGTGCCAGCAGCTTGGAGCGAAGTGAGCAGTTCTTC | CASSLERSEQFF
TRBJ2-7 | TRBV6-5 | NA | once | TGTGCCAGCAGTGCCCCCAGGGGAGGTTCCTACGAGCAGTACTTC | CASSAPRGGSYEQYF
TRBJ2-4 | TRBV29-1 | TRBD1 | NA | TGCAGCGTTGGCGGGACAGGCATGTACATTCAGTACTTC | CSVGGTGMYIQYF
TRBJ1-2 | TRBV30 | TRBD1 | NA | TGTGCCTGGAGTCGCGGACAGGGGGCGGGGGGCTACACCTTC | CAWSRGQGAGGYTF
TRBJ2-3 | TRBV28 | TRBD2 | NA | TGTGCCAGCAGGACTAGCACGGTCACAGATACGCAGTATTTT | CASRTSTVTDTQYF
TRBJ2-2 | TRBV28 | NA | NA | TGTGCCAGCAGTCCCCGGACAGCGAACACCGGGGAGCTGTTTTTT | CASSPRTANTGELFF
TRBJ1-3 | TRBV11-3 | NA | NA | TGTGCCAGCAGGCCCTACTCTGGAAACACCATATATTTT | CASRPYSGNTIYF
TRBJ2-1 | TRBV5-4 | TRBD2 | NA | TGTGCCAGCTGGCCAGCGGGAGGGCCCTACAATGAGCAGTTCTTC | CASWPAGGPYNEQFF
TRBJ2-7 | TRBV5-6 | TRBD1 | NA | TGTGCCAGCAGCCTCGGACCCGGGACAGGGAGATCCTACGAGCAGTACTTC | CASSLGPGTGRSYEQYF
TRBJ1-4 | TRBV18 | TRBD1 | once | TGTGCCAGCTCACCAAGGACAGGCGTAAATGAAAAACTGTTTTTT | CASSPRTGVNEKLFF
TRBJ1-1 | TRBV7-3 | NA | NA | TGTGCCAGCAGCTTGCAAATGAACACTGAAGCTTTCTTT | CASSLQMNTEAFF
TRBJ2-7 | TRBV4-1 | NA | NA | TGCGCCAGCAGCCAAGTTGGGACACACGAGCAGTACTTC | CASSQVGTHEQYF
TRBJ1-5 | TRBV6-4 | NA | few | TGTGCCAGCTCTAGGACAGAAGATCAGCCCCAGCATTTT | CASSRTEDQPQHF